This T cell receptor beta chain comes out of a study of T cell repertoires in cytomegalovirus infection. Study overall: Recently identified HLA-C-restricted CMV epitopes were among the peptides used. Shared public TCR beta signatures pointed to both CMV infection and a matching HLA type. Study-level findings and limits: What dominated the ex vivo response were HLA-C-restricted CMV-specific TCR beta clonotypes. Of the TCR beta families, the public ones yielded a cumulative frequency that identified carriers of CMV plus the relevant HLA.

In the case of this clonotype: Its antigen is as yet unknown.

The germline V gene has CDR1 SGHVS and CDR2 FNYEAQ. The CDR3 contains 14 residues. The V end lost 6 bases, the J end lost 3 bases, and 14 bases lay between the germline ends. TCRdb processed the reads anew with MiXCR; each CDR3 protein has one entry. The sample includes some 800,000 distinct CDR3 sequences, over 25% of them seen just once. This chain uses TRBV7-6 with TRBJ1-1; possibly TRBD1 for D (5 bases). This specimen consisted of cultured CD8+ T cells from PBMCs, obtained from culture after CMV antigen stimulation. The receptor was derived from a human donor in good health (CMV status not recorded). Some clones in this sample may be carry-over from other donors' samples. As DNA, the CDR3 is TGTGCCAGCAGTCCCGCTAAGGGGCACACTGAAGCTTTCTTT. It specifies CASSPAKGHTEAFF.